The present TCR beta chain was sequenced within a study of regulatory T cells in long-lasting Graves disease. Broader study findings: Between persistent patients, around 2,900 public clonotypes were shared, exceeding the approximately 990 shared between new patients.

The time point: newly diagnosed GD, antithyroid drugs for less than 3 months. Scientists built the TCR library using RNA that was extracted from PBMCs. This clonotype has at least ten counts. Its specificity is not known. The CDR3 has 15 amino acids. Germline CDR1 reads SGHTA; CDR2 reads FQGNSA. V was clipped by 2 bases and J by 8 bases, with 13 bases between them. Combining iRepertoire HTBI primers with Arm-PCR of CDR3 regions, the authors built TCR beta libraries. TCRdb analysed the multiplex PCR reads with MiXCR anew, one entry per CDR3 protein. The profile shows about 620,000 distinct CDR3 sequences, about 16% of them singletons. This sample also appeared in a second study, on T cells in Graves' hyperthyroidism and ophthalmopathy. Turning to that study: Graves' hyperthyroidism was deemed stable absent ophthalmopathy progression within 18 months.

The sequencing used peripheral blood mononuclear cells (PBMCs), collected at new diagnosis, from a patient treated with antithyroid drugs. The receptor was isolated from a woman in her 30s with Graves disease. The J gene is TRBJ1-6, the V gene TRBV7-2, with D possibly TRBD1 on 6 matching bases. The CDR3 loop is CASSLTGREDSPLHF. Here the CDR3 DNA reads TGTGCCAGCAGCTTAACAGGGAGGGAGGATTCACCCCTCCACTTT.